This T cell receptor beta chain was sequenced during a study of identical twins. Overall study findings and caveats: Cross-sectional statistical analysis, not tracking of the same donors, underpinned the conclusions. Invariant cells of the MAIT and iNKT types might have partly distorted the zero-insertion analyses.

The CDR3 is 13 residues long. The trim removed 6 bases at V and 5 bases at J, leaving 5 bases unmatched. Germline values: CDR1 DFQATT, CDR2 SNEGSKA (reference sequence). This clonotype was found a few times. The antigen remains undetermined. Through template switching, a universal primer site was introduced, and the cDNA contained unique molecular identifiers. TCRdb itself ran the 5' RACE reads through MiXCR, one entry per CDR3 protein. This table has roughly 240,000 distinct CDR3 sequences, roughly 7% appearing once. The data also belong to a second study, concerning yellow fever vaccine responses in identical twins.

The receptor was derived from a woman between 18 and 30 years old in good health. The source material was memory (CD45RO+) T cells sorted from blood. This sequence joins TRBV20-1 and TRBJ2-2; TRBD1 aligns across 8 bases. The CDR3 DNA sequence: TGCAGTGCAAAGACAGGGGATACCGGGGAGCTGTTTTTT. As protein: CSAKTGDTGELFF.